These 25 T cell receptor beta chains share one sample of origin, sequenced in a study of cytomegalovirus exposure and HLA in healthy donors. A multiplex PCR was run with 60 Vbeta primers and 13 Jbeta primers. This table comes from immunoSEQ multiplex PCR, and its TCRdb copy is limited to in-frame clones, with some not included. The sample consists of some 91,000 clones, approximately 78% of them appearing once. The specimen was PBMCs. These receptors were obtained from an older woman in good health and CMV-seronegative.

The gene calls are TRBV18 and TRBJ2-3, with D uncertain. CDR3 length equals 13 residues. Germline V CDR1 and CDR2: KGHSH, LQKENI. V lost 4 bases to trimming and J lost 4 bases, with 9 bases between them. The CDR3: CASSLTGPDTQYF. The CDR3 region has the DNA TGTGCCAGCTCACTCACTGGGCCAGATACGCAGTATTTT. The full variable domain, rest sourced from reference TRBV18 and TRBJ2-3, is NAGVMQNPRHLVRRRGQEARLRCSPMKGHSHVYWYRQLPEEGLKFMVYLQKENIIDESGMPKERFSAEFPKEGPSILRIQQVVRGDSAAYFCASSLTGPDTQYFGPGTRLTVL.

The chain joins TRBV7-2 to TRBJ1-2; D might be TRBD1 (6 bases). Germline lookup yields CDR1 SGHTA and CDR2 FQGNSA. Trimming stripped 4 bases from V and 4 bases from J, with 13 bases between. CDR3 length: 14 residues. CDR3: CASSSRQDFYGYTF. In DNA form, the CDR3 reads TGTGCCAGCAGCTCCAGACAGGACTTCTATGGCTACACCTTC.

The DNA for the CDR3 is TGTGCCAGCTCTCCTACAGGGTATGGCTACACCTTC. Amino acid sequence: CASSPTGYGYTF. The V call is TRBV18, the J call TRBJ1-2, with a weak D call TRBD1 (6 bases). The CDR3 loop spans 12 amino acids. CDR1 is KGHSH, CDR2 LQKENI, per germline. V shed 6 bases and J shed 5 bases, with 10 bases lying between them.

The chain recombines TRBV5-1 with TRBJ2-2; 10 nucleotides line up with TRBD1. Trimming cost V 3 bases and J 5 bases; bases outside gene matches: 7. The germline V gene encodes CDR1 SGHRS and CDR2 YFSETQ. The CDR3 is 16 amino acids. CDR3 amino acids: CASSSGGQGFTGELFF. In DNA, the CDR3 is TGCGCCAGCAGCTCCGGGGGACAGGGGTTTACCGGGGAGCTGTTTTTT.

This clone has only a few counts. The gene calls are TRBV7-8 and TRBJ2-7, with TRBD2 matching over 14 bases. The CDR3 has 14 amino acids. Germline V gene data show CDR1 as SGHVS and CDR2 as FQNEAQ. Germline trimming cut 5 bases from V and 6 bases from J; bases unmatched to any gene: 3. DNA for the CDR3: TGTGCCAGCAGCGTCGGGACTAGCGGGAGCGAGCAGTACTTC. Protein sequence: CASSVGTSGSEQYF.

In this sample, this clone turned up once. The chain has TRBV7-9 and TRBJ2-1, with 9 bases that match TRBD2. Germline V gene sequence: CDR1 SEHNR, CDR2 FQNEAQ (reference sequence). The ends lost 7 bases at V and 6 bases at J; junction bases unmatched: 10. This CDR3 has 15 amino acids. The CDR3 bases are TGTGCCAGCACATCGAGGGGCGGGGGGGCCAATGAGCAGTTCTTC. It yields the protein CASTSRGGGANEQFF.

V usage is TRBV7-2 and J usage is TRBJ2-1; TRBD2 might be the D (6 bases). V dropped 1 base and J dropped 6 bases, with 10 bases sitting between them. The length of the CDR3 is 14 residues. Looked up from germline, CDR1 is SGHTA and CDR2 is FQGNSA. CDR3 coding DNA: TGTGCCAGCAGCTTAGGGCTGCGGGGCAATGAGCAGTTCTTC. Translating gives CASSLGLRGNEQFF.

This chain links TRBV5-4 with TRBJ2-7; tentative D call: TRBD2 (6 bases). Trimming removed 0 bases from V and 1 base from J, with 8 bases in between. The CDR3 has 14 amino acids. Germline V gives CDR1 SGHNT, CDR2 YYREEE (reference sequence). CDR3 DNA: TGTGCCAGCAGCTTGGGGACTACTTCCTACGAGCAGTACTTC. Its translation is CASSLGTTSYEQYF.

The CDR3 sequence is CASSDRTAGTIYF. DNA for the CDR3: TGTGCCAGCAGTGACAGGACGGCGGGCACCATATATTTT. The J gene is TRBJ1-3, the V gene TRBV2; no definite D call. Per the germline V gene, CDR1 is SNHLY and CDR2 is FYNNEI. The CDR3 spans 13 residues. V lost 3 bases, J lost 9 bases, and 12 bases lay in between. Drawing the rest from reference TRBV2 and TRBJ1-3, the complete variable domain is EPEVTQTPSHQVTQMGQEVILRCVPISNHLYFYWYRQILGQKVEFLVSFYNNEISEKSEIFDDQFSVERPDGSNFTLKIRSTKLEDSAMYFCASSDRTAGTIYFGEGSWLTVV.

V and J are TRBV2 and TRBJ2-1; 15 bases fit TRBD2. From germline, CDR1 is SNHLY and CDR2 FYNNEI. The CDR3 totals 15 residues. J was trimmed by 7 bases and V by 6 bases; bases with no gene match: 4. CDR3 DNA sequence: TGTGCCAGCAGATGGGGGACTAGCGGGAGGAATGAGCAGTTCTTC. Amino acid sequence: CASRWGTSGRNEQFF.

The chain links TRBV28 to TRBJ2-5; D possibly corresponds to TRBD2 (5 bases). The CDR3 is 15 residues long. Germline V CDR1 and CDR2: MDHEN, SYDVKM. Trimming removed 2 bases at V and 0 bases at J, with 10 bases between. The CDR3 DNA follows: TGTGCCAGCAGTTTAGGTAGCGCGTACCAAGAGACCCAGTACTTC. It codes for CASSLGSAYQETQYF.

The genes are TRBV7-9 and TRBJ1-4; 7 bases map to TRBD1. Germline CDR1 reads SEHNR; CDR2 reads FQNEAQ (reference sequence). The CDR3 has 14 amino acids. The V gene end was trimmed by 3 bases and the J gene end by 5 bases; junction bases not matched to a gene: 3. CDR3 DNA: TGTGCCAGCAGCTTGGGACAGCGCAATGAAAAACTGTTTTTT. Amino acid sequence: CASSLGQRNEKLFF.

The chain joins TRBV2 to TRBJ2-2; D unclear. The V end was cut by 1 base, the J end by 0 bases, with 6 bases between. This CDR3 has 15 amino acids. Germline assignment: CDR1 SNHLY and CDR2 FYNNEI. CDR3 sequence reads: CASSEGAANTGELFF. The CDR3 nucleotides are TGTGCCAGCAGTGAAGGCGCGGCGAACACCGGGGAGCTGTTTTTT.

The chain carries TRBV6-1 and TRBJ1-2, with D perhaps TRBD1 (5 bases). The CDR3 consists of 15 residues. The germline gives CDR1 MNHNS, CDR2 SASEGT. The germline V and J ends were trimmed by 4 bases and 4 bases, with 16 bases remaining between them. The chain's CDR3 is CASSVPAVGAYGYTF. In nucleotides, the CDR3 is TGTGCCAGCAGTGTACCCGCGGTAGGGGCCTATGGCTACACCTTC.

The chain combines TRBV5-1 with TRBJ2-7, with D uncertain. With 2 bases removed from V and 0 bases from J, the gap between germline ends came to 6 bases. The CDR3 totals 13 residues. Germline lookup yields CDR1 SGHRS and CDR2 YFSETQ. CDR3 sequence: CASSLDISYEQYF. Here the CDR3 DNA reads TGCGCCAGCAGCTTAGACATCTCCTACGAGCAGTACTTC.

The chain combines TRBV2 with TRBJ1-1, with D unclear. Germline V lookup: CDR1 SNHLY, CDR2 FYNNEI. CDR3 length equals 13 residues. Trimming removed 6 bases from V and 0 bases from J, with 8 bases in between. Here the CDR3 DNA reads TGTGCCAGCAGCGAAAATATGAACACTGAAGCTTTCTTT. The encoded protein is CASSENMNTEAFF.

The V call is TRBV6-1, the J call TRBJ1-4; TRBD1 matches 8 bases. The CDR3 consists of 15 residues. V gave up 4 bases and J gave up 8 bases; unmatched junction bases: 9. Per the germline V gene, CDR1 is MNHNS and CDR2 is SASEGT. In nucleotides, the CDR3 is TGTGCCAGCAGTGGGACAGGGAGGGTTGACGAAAAACTGTTTTTT. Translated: CASSGTGRVDEKLFF.

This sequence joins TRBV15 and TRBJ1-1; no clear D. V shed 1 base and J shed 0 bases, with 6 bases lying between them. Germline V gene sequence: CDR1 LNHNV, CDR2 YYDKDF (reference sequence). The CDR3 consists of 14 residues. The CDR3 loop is CATSRGTVNTEAFF. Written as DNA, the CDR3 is TGTGCCACCAGCAGAGGAACAGTGAACACTGAAGCTTTCTTT.

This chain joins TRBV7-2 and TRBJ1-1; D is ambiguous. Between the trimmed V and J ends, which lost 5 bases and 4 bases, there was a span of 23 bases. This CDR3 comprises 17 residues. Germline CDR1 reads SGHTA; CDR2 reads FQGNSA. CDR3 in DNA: TGTGCCAGCAGCCCTAGGTCCCCGTTGGTGGGGAGCACTGAAGCTTTCTTT. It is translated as CASSPRSPLVGSTEAFF.

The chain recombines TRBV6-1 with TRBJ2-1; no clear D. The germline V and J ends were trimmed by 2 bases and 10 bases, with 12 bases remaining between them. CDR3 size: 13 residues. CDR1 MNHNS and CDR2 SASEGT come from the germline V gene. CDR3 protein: CASSEFMAVEQFF. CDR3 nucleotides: TGTGCCAGCAGTGAATTTATGGCAGTCGAGCAGTTCTTC.

The CDR3 DNA sequence: TGTGCCAGTAGAAGACGGACTAGCGGTTACAATGAGCAGTTCTTC. The encoded protein is CASRRRTSGYNEQFF. The chain uses TRBV19 and TRBJ2-1; TRBD2 agrees at 10 bases. The CDR3 spans 15 residues. V lost 6 bases and J lost 4; bases outside the gene matches: 6. Germline V gene sequence: CDR1 LNHDA, CDR2 SQIVND (reference sequence).

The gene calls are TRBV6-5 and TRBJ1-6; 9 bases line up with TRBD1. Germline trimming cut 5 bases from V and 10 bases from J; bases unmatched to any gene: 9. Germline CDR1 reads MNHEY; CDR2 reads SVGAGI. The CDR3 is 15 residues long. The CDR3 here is CASSADRGSESPLHF. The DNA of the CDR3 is TGTGCCAGCAGTGCCGACAGGGGGTCTGAATCACCCCTCCACTTT.

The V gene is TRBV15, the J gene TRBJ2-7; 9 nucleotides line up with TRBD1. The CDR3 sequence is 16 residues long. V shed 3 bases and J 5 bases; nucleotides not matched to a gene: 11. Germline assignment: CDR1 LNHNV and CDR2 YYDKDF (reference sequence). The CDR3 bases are TGTGCCACCAGCAGCTCTCCGGGACAGGGTAGCAACGAGCAGTACTTC. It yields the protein CATSSSPGQGSNEQYF.

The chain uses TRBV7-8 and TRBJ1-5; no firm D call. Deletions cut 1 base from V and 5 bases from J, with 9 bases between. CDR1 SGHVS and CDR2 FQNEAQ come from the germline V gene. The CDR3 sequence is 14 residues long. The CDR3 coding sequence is TGTGCCAGCAGCTTAGTCAGAGACTATCAGCCCCAGCATTTT. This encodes CASSLVRDYQPQHF.

CDR3 bases: TGTGCCAGCAGTGTTAGGGAGAATCAGCCCCAGCATTTT. Its protein is CASSVRENQPQHF. The chain recombines TRBV6-4 with TRBJ1-5; no firm D call. The CDR3 length is 13 residues. Trimming pared 4 bases from V and 4 bases from J, leaving 8 bases between. Germline values: CDR1 MRHNA, CDR2 SNTAGT.